This T cell receptor (beta chain) is drawn from a study of human T cells and chemical hapten exposure. Individual cDNA molecules received unique molecular identifiers in the library. One entry per CDR3 protein, called by TCRdb with MiXCR from the RACE reads. The sample consists of more than 85,000 distinct CDR3 sequences, about a tenth of them appearing once. Study-level results: TCRs at high frequency, those above 1 in 1000, did not change with DPC sensitization.

As to time point: patch test 2, 6 weeks after DPC sensitization. Treatment of the sample: therapeutic diphenylcyclopropenone sensitization with weekly scalp DPC. Patch tests were applied only after blood draws. Participating donors were patients with alopecia, aged 18 to 70 years, considered appropriate candidates for DPC. This clonotype was detected a few times. No antigen is known for it. Source: whole blood, taken in connection with sensitization to the hapten diphenylcyclopropenone (DPC). The TCR originated in a woman between 40 and 50 years old with alopecia areata. Some clones in this sample may be carry-over from other donors' samples.

CDR3 sequence reads: CASSFALSGTEAFF. The DNA for the CDR3 is TGTGCCAGCAGCTTTGCGCTCTCGGGGACTGAAGCTTTCTTT. The chain links TRBV7-9 to TRBJ1-1; D not resolved. In germline, CDR1 is SEHNR, CDR2 FQNEAQ (reference sequence). Trimming removed 3 bases at V and 5 bases at J, with 13 bases between. The CDR3 is made up of 14 amino acids.